A selection of T cell receptor beta chains follows, all from one sample in a study of cytomegalovirus exposure and HLA in healthy donors. Only in-frame clones appear in the TCRdb table, and some are missing; sequencing was by immunoSEQ multiplex PCR. The sample contains fewer than 150,000 clones, about 75% of which appear only once. The specimen was PBMCs. The receptor source for this set is a man between 60 and 75 years old in good health and CMV-seropositive. CDR3s include the opening cysteine and the closing phenylalanine or tryptophan. D genes are given only for firm matches. Size is omitted from some rows. Given values are once, few, many or a class for expanded clones.

v_call: TRBV30; clone_size: NA; j_call: TRBJ2-1; d_call: TRBD1; cdr3_nt: TGTGCCTGGACGGGGACAGCCTACAATGAGCAGTTCTTC; cdr3_aa: CAWTGTAYNEQFF
v_call: TRBV7-7; clone_size: NA; j_call: TRBJ2-5; d_call: TRBD1; cdr3_nt: TGTGCCAGCAGCACCCGGGACAGAAAAGAGACCCAGTACTTC; cdr3_aa: CASSTRDRKETQYF
v_call: TRBV7-9; clone_size: NA; j_call: TRBJ1-2; d_call: NA; cdr3_nt: TGTGCCAGCAGCTTAATTCTGGGCCCGGCCTATGGCTACACCTTC; cdr3_aa: CASSLILGPAYGYTF
v_call: TRBV28; clone_size: NA; j_call: TRBJ2-7; d_call: NA; cdr3_nt: TGTGCCAGCACCTCTGACAGGTCCTTTAGCAGGAACGAGCAGTACTTC; cdr3_aa: CASTSDRSFSRNEQYF
v_call: TRBV14; clone_size: NA; j_call: TRBJ2-7; d_call: NA; cdr3_nt: TGTGCCAGCAGCCACCGGGTTTCCTACGAGCAGTACTTC; cdr3_aa: CASSHRVSYEQYF
v_call: TRBV11-2; clone_size: NA; j_call: TRBJ2-1; d_call: TRBD2; cdr3_nt: TGTGCCAGCACCTGGACTAGCAGCTACAATGAGCAGTTCTTC; cdr3_aa: CASTWTSSYNEQFF
v_call: TRBV12-5; clone_size: NA; j_call: TRBJ1-1; d_call: NA; cdr3_nt: TGTGCTAGTGGTTTGGTACTAGGGAGCCCCGGGTTT; cdr3_aa: CASGLVLGSPGF
v_call: TRBV2; clone_size: NA; j_call: TRBJ2-2; d_call: TRBD2; cdr3_nt: TGTGCCAGCAGTGCCGGGACTAGCGGGAGGGCCCCCGGGGAGCTGTTTTTT; cdr3_aa: CASSAGTSGRAPGELFF
v_call: TRBV5-1; clone_size: NA; j_call: TRBJ2-7; d_call: TRBD1; cdr3_nt: TGCGCCAGCAGCTTGCTACAGGGGGATTACGAGCAGTACTTC; cdr3_aa: CASSLLQGDYEQYF
v_call: TRBV15; clone_size: NA; j_call: TRBJ1-5; d_call: NA; cdr3_nt: TGTGCCACCAGCAGAGATCGCCGGGATGGACAGCCCCAGCATTTT; cdr3_aa: CATSRDRRDGQPQHF
v_call: TRBV5-1; clone_size: NA; j_call: TRBJ2-1; d_call: NA; cdr3_nt: TGCGCCAGCAGCTTGGACTCGCGGGGTGAGCAGTTCTTC; cdr3_aa: CASSLDSRGEQFF
v_call: TRBV6-6; clone_size: once; j_call: TRBJ1-2; d_call: TRBD1; cdr3_nt: TGTGCCAGCAGCCCGGGACAGGAATATGGCTACACCTTC; cdr3_aa: CASSPGQEYGYTF
v_call: TRBV2; clone_size: few; j_call: TRBJ2-1; d_call: TRBD2; cdr3_nt: TGTGCCAGCAGCCTCACTAGCGCCTTATACAATGAGCAGTTCTTC; cdr3_aa: CASSLTSALYNEQFF
v_call: TRBV2; clone_size: NA; j_call: TRBJ2-3; d_call: TRBD2; cdr3_nt: TGTGCCAGCACTTCCCAGCGGGGGGCTACTAGCACAGATACGCAGTATTTT; cdr3_aa: CASTSQRGATSTDTQYF
v_call: TRBV27; clone_size: few; j_call: TRBJ2-7; d_call: TRBD2; cdr3_nt: TGTGCCAGCAGTGGTAGCGGGAGTGTTTCGGGCGAGCAGTACTTC; cdr3_aa: CASSGSGSVSGEQYF
v_call: TRBV2; clone_size: NA; j_call: TRBJ2-1; d_call: TRBD2; cdr3_nt: TGTGCCAGCTCCCAGAGAATAGCGGGAGACAATGAGCAGTTCTTC; cdr3_aa: CASSQRIAGDNEQFF
v_call: TRBV19; clone_size: NA; j_call: TRBJ2-5; d_call: NA; cdr3_nt: TGTGCCAGTAGTATTCGCCAGGGAGGAGAGACCCAGTACTTC; cdr3_aa: CASSIRQGGETQYF
v_call: TRBV7-2; clone_size: NA; j_call: TRBJ1-5; d_call: NA; cdr3_nt: TGTGCCAGCAGCTCCCATCCAGCGGGGAATCAGCCCCAGCATTTT; cdr3_aa: CASSSHPAGNQPQHF
v_call: TRBV6-4; clone_size: NA; j_call: TRBJ2-3; d_call: NA; cdr3_nt: TGTGCCAGCCGACTCGAAAAGTACACAGATACGCAGTATTTT; cdr3_aa: CASRLEKYTDTQYF
v_call: TRBV2; clone_size: few; j_call: TRBJ1-2; d_call: NA; cdr3_nt: TGTGCCAGCAGTGAGGGACACCCATTAGACTATGGCTACACCTTC; cdr3_aa: CASSEGHPLDYGYTF
v_call: TRBV30; clone_size: NA; j_call: TRBJ1-2; d_call: NA; cdr3_nt: TGTGCCTGGAGAGGCGATGGGGAGGTCGATGGCTACACCTTC; cdr3_aa: CAWRGDGEVDGYTF
v_call: TRBV7-9; clone_size: NA; j_call: TRBJ2-7; d_call: TRBD1; cdr3_nt: TGTGCCAGCAGCTCCGAGGGACAGCAGCCCTACGAGCAGTACTTC; cdr3_aa: CASSSEGQQPYEQYF
v_call: TRBV2; clone_size: NA; j_call: TRBJ1-2; d_call: NA; cdr3_nt: TGTGCCAGCAGACAATTCGGGGATGGCTACACCTTC; cdr3_aa: CASRQFGDGYTF
v_call: TRBV4-1; clone_size: NA; j_call: TRBJ2-3; d_call: NA; cdr3_nt: TGCGCCAGCAGCCAAGATCGGGATACGCAGTATTTT; cdr3_aa: CASSQDRDTQYF
v_call: TRBV6-5; clone_size: few; j_call: TRBJ1-2; d_call: NA; cdr3_nt: TGTGCCAGCAGTGAAGCAGGTTATGGCTACACCTTC; cdr3_aa: CASSEAGYGYTF
v_call: TRBV10-1; clone_size: NA; j_call: TRBJ1-1; d_call: NA; cdr3_nt: TGCGCCAGCAAGGGGTCGTTGAATACTGAAGCTTTCTTT; cdr3_aa: CASKGSLNTEAFF
v_call: TRBV10-3; clone_size: NA; j_call: TRBJ1-2; d_call: TRBD1; cdr3_nt: TGTGCCATCAGTGACACCGGGACAGGGGGTAACTATGGCTACACCTTC; cdr3_aa: CAISDTGTGGNYGYTF
v_call: TRBV7-9; clone_size: NA; j_call: TRBJ1-1; d_call: NA; cdr3_nt: TGTGCCAGCAGCCGACTAGGGGCGGACACTGAAGCTTTCTTT; cdr3_aa: CASSRLGADTEAFF
v_call: TRBV30; clone_size: NA; j_call: TRBJ2-5; d_call: NA; cdr3_nt: TGTGCCTGGAGCATAGCTCCTGTGGAGACCCAGTACTTC; cdr3_aa: CAWSIAPVETQYF
v_call: TRBV30; clone_size: NA; j_call: TRBJ1-2; d_call: NA; cdr3_nt: TGTGCCTGGGACAGAGATAACTATGGCTACACCTTC; cdr3_aa: CAWDRDNYGYTF
v_call: TRBV11-1; clone_size: NA; j_call: TRBJ2-5; d_call: TRBD1; cdr3_nt: TGTGCCAGCACACCCCGGGACAGGTCCCGTGGGACCCAGTACTTC; cdr3_aa: CASTPRDRSRGTQYF
v_call: TRBV6-1; clone_size: NA; j_call: TRBJ1-4; d_call: NA; cdr3_nt: TGTGCCAGCAGTGTCGCGGTCGCAACTAATGAAAAACTGTTTTTT; cdr3_aa: CASSVAVATNEKLFF
v_call: TRBV6-5; clone_size: once; j_call: TRBJ1-1; d_call: NA; cdr3_nt: TGTGCCAGCAGTTACGGGGGAGGGCCCGAAGCTTTCTTT; cdr3_aa: CASSYGGGPEAFF
v_call: TRBV10-3; clone_size: NA; j_call: TRBJ2-6; d_call: NA; cdr3_nt: TGTGCCATCGCAGACAGGACTGGGGCCAACGTCCTGACTTTC; cdr3_aa: CAIADRTGANVLTF
v_call: TRBV5-1; clone_size: NA; j_call: TRBJ1-5; d_call: NA; cdr3_nt: TGCGCCAGCAGCTTGGGCGGGGGGGGGCCCAATCAGCCCCAGCATTTT; cdr3_aa: CASSLGGGGPNQPQHF
v_call: TRBV7-3; clone_size: NA; j_call: TRBJ2-7; d_call: TRBD2; cdr3_nt: TGTGCCAGCAGCTTCCGACTAGCCACCTCCTACGAGCAGTACTTC; cdr3_aa: CASSFRLATSYEQYF
v_call: TRBV5-6; clone_size: NA; j_call: TRBJ1-1; d_call: NA; cdr3_nt: TGTGCCAGCAGATCGGGGGTCGGGCAGGGCCACACTGAAGCTTTCTTT; cdr3_aa: CASRSGVGQGHTEAFF
v_call: TRBV27; clone_size: few; j_call: TRBJ2-1; d_call: NA; cdr3_nt: TGTGCCAGCAGTACCCTCCCAGTTGGGCCCTACAATGAGCAGTTCTTC; cdr3_aa: CASSTLPVGPYNEQFF
v_call: TRBV15; clone_size: NA; j_call: TRBJ2-5; d_call: TRBD1; cdr3_nt: TGTGCCACCAGCAGAGCGACAGGGCCCACAGAGACCCAGTACTTC; cdr3_aa: CATSRATGPTETQYF
v_call: TRBV19; clone_size: NA; j_call: TRBJ1-5; d_call: TRBD1; cdr3_nt: TGTGCCAGTATCCGACAGGGTAGCAATCAGCCCCAGCATTTT; cdr3_aa: CASIRQGSNQPQHF
v_call: TRBV29-1; clone_size: NA; j_call: TRBJ1-2; d_call: TRBD1; cdr3_nt: TGCAGCGTATCGTCGTACAGGGGATCGAACTATGGCTACACCTTC; cdr3_aa: CSVSSYRGSNYGYTF
v_call: TRBV9; clone_size: once; j_call: TRBJ2-5; d_call: TRBD1; cdr3_nt: TGTGCCAGCAGCTCGGGACAGCACCAAGAGACCCAGTACTTC; cdr3_aa: CASSSGQHQETQYF